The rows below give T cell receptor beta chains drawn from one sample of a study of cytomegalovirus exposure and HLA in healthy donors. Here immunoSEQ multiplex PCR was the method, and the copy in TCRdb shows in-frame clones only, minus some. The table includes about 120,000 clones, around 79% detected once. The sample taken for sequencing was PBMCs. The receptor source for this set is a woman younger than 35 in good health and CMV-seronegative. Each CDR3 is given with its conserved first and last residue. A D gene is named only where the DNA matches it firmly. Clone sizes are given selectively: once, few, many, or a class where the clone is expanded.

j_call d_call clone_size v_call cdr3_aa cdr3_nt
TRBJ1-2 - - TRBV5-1 CASSHMTVGNYGYTF TGCGCCAGCAGCCATATGACAGTAGGGAACTATGGCTACACCTTC
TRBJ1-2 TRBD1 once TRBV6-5 CASSRTGGNYGYTF TGTGCCAGCAGCCGGACAGGGGGCAACTATGGCTACACCTTC
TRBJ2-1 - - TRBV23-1 CASSQSQGPNGGDEQFF TGCGCCAGCAGTCAATCGCAGGGCCCCAATGGAGGGGATGAGCAGTTCTTC
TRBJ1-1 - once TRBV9 CASSALGGREAFF TGTGCCAGCAGCGCCTTAGGTGGGAGGGAAGCTTTCTTT
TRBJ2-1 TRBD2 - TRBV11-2 CASSSPRTSGEQFF TGTGCCAGCAGCTCCCCCAGGACTAGCGGAGAGCAGTTCTTC
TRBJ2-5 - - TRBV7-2 CASSSVPETQYF TGTGCCAGCAGCTCAGTCCCAGAGACCCAGTACTTC
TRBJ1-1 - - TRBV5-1 CASSPMGGEGAEAFF TGCGCCAGCAGCCCGATGGGGGGGGAAGGCGCTGAAGCTTTCTTT
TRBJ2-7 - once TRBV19 CASGPGVYYEQYF TGTGCCAGTGGTCCGGGAGTGTATTACGAGCAGTACTTC
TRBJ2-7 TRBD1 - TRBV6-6 CASSTDRDAYEQYF TGTGCCAGCAGCACCGACAGGGACGCCTACGAGCAGTACTTC
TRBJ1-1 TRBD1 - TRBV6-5 CASSYGGTVTEAFF TGTGCCAGCAGTTACGGTGGGACAGTAACTGAAGCTTTCTTT
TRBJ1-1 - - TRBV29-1 CSVDAQGRGTEAFF TGCAGCGTTGATGCTCAGGGGCGTGGAACTGAAGCTTTCTTT
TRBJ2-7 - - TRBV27 CASSLRGAGEQYF TGTGCCAGCAGTTTGCGGGGCGCGGGGGAGCAGTACTTC
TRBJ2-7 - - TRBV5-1 CASSEAPTTYEQYF TGCGCCAGCAGTGAAGCACCAACCACCTACGAGCAGTACTTC
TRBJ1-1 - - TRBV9 CASSVVVGVGTEAFF TGTGCCAGCAGCGTAGTGGTGGGAGTCGGAACTGAAGCTTTCTTT
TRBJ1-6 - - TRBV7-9 CASSLGGQAESPLHF TGTGCCAGCAGCTTAGGGGGACAAGCGGAATCACCCCTCCACTTT
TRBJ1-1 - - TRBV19 CASGGVLNTEAFF TGTGCCAGTGGGGGGGTTTTGAACACTGAAGCTTTCTTT
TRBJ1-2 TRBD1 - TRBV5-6 CASSLSGQGARGYTF TGTGCCAGCAGCTTGTCGGGACAGGGGGCGCGAGGCTACACCTTC
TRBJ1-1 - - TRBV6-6 CASSYSNLNTEAFF TGTGCCAGCAGTTACTCAAACTTGAACACTGAAGCTTTCTTT
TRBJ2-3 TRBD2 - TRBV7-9 CASSLANQREGRDTQYF TGTGCCAGCAGCTTAGCGAACCAGCGGGAGGGCCGAGATACGCAGTATTTT
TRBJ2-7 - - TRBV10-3 CAISPGSSYEQYF TGTGCCATCAGCCCGGGAAGTTCCTACGAGCAGTACTTC
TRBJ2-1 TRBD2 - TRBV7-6 CASSGFLRAGGSEQFF TGTGCCAGCAGCGGGTTTTTGCGAGCGGGAGGGAGTGAGCAGTTCTTC